The following is a TCR beta chain sequence with its context. This specimen belongs to a study of blood T cell repertoires in COVID-19. V gave up 2 bases and J gave up 2 bases, with 17 bases separating them. From germline, CDR1 is SGHNT and CDR2 YYREEE (reference sequence). The CDR3 loop spans 17 amino acids. The method was immunoSEQ multiplex PCR; TCRdb's version includes in-frame clones alone and lacks a portion of them. The repertoire holds 200,000 to 300,000 clones, with approximately 85% as singletons. The chain employs TRBV5-4 and TRBJ1-5; D unresolved. This TCR came from a man aged 50 to 60 with acute or convalescent COVID-19. The sequencing sample was made of peripheral blood. The CDR3 sequence is CASSLSRGGGGNQPQHF. DNA of the CDR3: TGTGCCAGCAGCTTAAGTCGCGGCGGCGGAGGCAATCAGCCCCAGCATTTT.